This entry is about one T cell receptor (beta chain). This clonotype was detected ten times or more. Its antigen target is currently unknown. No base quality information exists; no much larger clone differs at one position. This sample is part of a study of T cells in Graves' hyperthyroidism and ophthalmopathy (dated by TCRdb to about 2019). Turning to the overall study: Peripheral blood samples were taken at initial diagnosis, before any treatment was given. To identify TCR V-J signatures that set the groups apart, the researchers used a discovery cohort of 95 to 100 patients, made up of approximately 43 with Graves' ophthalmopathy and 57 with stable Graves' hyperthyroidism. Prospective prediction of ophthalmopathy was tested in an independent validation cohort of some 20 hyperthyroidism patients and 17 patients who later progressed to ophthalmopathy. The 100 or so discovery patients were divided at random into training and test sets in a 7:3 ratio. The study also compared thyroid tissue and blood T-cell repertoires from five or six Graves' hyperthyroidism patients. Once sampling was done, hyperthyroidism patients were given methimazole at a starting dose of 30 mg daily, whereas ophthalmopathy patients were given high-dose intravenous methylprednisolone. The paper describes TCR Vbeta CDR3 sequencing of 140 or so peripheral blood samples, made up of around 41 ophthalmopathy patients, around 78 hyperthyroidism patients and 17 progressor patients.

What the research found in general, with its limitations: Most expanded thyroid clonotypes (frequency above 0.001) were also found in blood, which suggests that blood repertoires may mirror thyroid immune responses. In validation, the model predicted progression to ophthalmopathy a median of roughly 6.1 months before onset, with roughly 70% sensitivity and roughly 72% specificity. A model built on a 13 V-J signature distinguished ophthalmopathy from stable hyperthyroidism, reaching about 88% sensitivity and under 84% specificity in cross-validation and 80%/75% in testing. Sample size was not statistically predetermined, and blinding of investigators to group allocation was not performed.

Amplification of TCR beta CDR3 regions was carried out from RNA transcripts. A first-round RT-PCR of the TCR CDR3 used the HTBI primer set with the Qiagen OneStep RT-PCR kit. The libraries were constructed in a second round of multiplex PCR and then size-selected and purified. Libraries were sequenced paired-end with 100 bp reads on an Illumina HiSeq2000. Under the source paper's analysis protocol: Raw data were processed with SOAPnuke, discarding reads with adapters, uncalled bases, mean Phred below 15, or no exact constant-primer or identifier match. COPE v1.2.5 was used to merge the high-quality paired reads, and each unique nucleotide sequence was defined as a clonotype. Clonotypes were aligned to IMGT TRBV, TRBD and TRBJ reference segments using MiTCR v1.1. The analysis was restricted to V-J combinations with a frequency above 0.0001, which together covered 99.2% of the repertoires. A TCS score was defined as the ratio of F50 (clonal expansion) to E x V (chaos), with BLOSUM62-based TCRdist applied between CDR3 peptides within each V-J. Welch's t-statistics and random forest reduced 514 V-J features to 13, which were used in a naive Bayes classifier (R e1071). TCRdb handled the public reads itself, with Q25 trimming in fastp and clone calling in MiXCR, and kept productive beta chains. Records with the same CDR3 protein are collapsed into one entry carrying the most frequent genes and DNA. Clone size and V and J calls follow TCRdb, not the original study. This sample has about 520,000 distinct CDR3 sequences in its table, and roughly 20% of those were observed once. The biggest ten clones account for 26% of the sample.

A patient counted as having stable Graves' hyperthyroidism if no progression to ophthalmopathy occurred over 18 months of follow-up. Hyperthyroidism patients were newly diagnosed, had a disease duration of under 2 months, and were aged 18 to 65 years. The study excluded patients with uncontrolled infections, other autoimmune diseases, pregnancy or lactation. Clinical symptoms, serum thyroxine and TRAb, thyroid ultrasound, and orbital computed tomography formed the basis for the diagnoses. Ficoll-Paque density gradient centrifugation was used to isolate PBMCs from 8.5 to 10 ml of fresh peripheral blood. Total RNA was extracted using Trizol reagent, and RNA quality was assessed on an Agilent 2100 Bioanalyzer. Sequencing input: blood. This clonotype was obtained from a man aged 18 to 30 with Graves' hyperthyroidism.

CDR3 region: CSAPSDRAGQETQYF. In nucleotides, the sequence is TGCAGTGCTCCCTCGGACAGGGCAGGTCAAGAGACCCAGTACTTC. The chain is made from TRBV20-1 and TRBJ2-5; 8 bases in the middle match TRBD1. From a lookup of the germline V gene (reference sequence), CDR1 and CDR2 are DFQATT and SNEGSKA. The germline V and J ends show losses of 5 bases and 2 bases respectively, and no gene match explains 10 bases of the junction. From the cysteine up to the phenylalanine, the CDR3 has a length of 15 residues. The DNA shown is the 45-base CDR3, in frame from base 1.